The sample holds one count of the clone carrying this TCR beta chain. The entry originates in a study of blood T cell repertoires in COVID-19. The CDR3 has 16 residues. After removal of 5 bases from V and 0 bases from J, the junction contained 5 bases not matched to a gene. CDR1 and CDR2 (germline): KGHSH, LQKENI. Method: immunoSEQ multiplex PCR; TCRdb's copy keeps in-frame clones and lacks some. The sample holds 200,000 to 250,000 clones, approximately 87% seen once. V and J are TRBV18 and TRBJ1-3, with 9 bases that match TRBD1. This receptor was taken from a woman between 45 and 65 years old in a cohort exposed to, infected with or recovered from COVID-19 (not recorded which). The sequenced sample was PBMCs or T cells enriched from blood (not recorded which). The CDR3, as DNA: TGTGCCAGCTCAACCGGGACAGGGTTCTCTGGAAACACCATATATTTT. It translates to CASSTGTGFSGNTIYF.